Here is one T cell receptor (beta chain) with its context. What it binds is unknown. This record comes from a study of blood T cells in healthy people across ages. The authors ran a second PCR of 7 to 11 cycles using a sample-barcoded 5' primer and a J-beta primer mix. A single record per CDR3 protein comes from TCRdb applying MiXCR to the 5' RACE reads. The sample has roughly 650,000 distinct CDR3 sequences; about 34% are singletons. The draw of peripheral blood yielded about 9.4 milliliters from each donor. General study results and limits: Getting older went along with TCR beta diversity per million T cells dropping roughly linearly. Unknown donor CMV status possibly confounded expanded clonotype changes. With unsorted PBMCs, a conclusive comparison of naive versus antigen-experienced cells was not possible.

Deletions cut 3 bases from V and 0 bases from J, with 8 bases between. The CDR3 runs 14 residues. Germline V CDR1 and CDR2: ENHRY, SYGVKD. V is TRBV10-3 and J is TRBJ2-5, with unresolved D. Sequencing used blood. This clonotype was obtained from a woman older than 75 in good health. As DNA, the CDR3 is TGTGCCATCAGTGACGGGCTAGACCAAGAGACCCAGTACTTC. The encoded protein is CAISDGLDQETQYF.